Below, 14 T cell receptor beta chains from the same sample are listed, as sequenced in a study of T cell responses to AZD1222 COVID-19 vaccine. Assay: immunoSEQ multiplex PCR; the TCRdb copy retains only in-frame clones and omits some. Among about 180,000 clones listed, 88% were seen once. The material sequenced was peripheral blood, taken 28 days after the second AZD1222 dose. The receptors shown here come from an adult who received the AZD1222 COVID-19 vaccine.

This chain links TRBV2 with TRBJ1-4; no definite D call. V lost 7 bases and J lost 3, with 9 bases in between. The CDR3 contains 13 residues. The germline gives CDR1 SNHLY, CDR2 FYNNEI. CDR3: CASTPAPNEKLFF. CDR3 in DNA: TGTGCCAGCACACCGGCACCTAATGAAAAACTGTTTTTT.

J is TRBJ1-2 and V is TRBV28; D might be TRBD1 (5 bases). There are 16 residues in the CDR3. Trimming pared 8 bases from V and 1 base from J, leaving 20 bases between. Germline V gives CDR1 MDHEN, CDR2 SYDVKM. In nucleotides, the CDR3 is TGTGCCAGCGGTCTGCTCCCTCAACAGGATAACTATGGCTACACCTTC. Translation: CASGLLPQQDNYGYTF.

CDR3 sequence (DNA): TGTGCCAGCAGTTGGTTCGGGCCCGATCGGGAGACCCAGTACTTC. Residues: CASSWFGPDRETQYF. The V call is TRBV6-2 or TRBV6-3, the J call TRBJ2-5; D gene uncertain. The CDR3 is 15 amino acids. The V gene's germline CDR1 is MNHEY and CDR2 SVGEGT. Trimming pared 4 bases from V and 5 bases from J, leaving 17 bases between.

CDR3 sequence reads: CASNTPHTIYF. Here the CDR3 DNA reads TGTGCCAGCAACACTCCCCACACCATATATTTT. V usage is TRBV28 and J usage is TRBJ1-3; D is ambiguous. V was clipped by 7 bases and J by 8 bases, with 9 bases between them. Germline assignment: CDR1 MDHEN and CDR2 SYDVKM. The CDR3 covers 11 residues.

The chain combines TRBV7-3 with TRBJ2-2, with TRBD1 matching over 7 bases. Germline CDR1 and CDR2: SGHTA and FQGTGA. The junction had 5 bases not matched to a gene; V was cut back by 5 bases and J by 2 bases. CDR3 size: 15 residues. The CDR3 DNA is TGTGCCAGCAGCCCCCGGACAGGCAACACCGGGGAGCTGTTTTTT. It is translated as CASSPRTGNTGELFF.

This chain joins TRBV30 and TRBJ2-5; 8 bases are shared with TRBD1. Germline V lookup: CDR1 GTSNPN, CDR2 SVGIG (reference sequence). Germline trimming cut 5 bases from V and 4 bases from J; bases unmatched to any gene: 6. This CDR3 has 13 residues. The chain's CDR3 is CAWSGGRGETQYF. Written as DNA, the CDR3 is TGTGCCTGGTCAGGGGGCAGGGGAGAGACCCAGTACTTC.

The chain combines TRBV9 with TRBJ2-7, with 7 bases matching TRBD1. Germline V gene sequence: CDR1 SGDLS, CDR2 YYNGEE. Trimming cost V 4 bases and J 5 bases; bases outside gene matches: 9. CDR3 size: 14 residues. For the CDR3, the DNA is TGTGCCAGCAGCCCCCGCGACAGGGTCCACGAGCAGTACTTC. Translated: CASSPRDRVHEQYF.

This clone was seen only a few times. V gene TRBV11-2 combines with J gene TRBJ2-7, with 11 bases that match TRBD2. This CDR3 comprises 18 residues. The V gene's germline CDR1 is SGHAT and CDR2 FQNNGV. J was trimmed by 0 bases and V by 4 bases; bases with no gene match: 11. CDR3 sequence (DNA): TGTGCCAGCAGCTCGAGAGGACTAGCGGGCTTGATCTCCTACGAGCAGTACTTC. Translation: CASSSRGLAGLISYEQYF.

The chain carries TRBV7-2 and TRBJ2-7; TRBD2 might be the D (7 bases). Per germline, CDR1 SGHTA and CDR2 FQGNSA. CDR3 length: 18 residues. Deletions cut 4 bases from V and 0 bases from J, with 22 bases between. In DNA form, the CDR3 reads TGTGCCAGCAGCTGGCCCTCGGGGGGACACGTGAGCTCCTACGAGCAGTACTTC. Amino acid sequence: CASSWPSGGHVSSYEQYF.

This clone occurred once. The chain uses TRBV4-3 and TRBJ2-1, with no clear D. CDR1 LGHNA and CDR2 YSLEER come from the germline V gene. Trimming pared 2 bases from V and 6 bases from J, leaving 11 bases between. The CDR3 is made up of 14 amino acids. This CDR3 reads CASSQILFSNEQFF. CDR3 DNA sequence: TGCGCCAGCAGCCAAATCCTATTCAGCAATGAGCAGTTCTTC.

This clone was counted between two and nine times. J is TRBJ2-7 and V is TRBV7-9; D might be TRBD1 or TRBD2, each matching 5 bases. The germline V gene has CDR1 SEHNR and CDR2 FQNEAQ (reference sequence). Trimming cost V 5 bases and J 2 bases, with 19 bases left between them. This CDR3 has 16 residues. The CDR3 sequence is CASSLILWDRTYEQYF. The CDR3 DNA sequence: TGTGCCAGCAGCCTCATTCTATGGGACCGTACCTACGAGCAGTACTTC.

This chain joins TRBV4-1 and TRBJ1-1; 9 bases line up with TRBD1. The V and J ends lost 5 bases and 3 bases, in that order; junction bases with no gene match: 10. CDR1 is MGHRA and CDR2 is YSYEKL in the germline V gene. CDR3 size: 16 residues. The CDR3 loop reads CASSDIQGARYTEAFF. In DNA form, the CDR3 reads TGCGCCAGCAGCGACATACAGGGGGCGCGTTACACTGAAGCTTTCTTT.

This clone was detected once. The CDR3 coding sequence is TGTGCCAGCAGTTATGGGGGAGCCTACAATGAGCAGTTCTTC. Translation gives CASSYGGAYNEQFF. The chain is built from TRBV6-2 or TRBV6-3 and TRBJ2-1; TRBD1 or TRBD2 may be the D gene (5 bases each). Trimming removed 3 bases at V and 2 bases at J, with 8 bases between. Germline V gene lookup returns CDR1 MNHEY and CDR2 SVGEGT. The CDR3 is made up of 14 amino acids.

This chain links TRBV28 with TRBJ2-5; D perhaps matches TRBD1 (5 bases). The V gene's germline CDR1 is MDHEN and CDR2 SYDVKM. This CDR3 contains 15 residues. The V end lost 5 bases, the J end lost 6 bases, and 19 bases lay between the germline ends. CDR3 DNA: TGTGCCAGCAGTGGGAAGGGTCAGGGTAGAAAGACCCAGTACTTC. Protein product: CASSGKGQGRKTQYF.